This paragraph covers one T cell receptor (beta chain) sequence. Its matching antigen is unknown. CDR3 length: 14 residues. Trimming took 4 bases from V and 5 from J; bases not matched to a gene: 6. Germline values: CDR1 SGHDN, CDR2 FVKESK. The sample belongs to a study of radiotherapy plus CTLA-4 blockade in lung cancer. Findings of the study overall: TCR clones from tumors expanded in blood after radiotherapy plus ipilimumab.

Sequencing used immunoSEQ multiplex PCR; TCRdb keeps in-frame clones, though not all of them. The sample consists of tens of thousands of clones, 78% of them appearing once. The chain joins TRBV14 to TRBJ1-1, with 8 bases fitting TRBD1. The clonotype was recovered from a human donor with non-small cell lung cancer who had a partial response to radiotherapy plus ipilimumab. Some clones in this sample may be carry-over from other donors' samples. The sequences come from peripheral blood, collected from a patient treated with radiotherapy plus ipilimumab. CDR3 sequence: CASSRLGDRTEAFF. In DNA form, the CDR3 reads TGTGCCAGCAGCCGACTAGGGGACAGGACTGAAGCTTTCTTT.